This TCR beta chain was captured by sequencing in a study of cytomegalovirus exposure and HLA in healthy donors. PCR employed 60 Vbeta and 13 Jbeta primers. Only in-frame clones appear in the TCRdb table, and some are missing; sequencing was by immunoSEQ multiplex PCR. The sample has 100,000 or so clones, 74% seen once. V lost 1 base and J lost 0, with 11 bases in between. CDR1 and CDR2 from the germline V gene are SGHRS and YFSETQ. CDR3 length equals 15 residues. Sequencing was performed on PBMCs. This clonotype originated in a man aged 45-60 years in good health and CMV-seropositive. This chain links TRBV5-1 with TRBJ2-7; TRBD1 is a possible D gene (7 bases). In DNA, the CDR3 is TGCGCCAGCAGCTTGAGCAGGGGGGCCTCCTACGAGCAGTACTTC. Translating gives CASSLSRGASYEQYF.